This T cell receptor (beta chain) was sequenced for a study of T cell changes during pregnancy in multiple sclerosis. Here immunoSEQ multiplex PCR was the method, and the copy in TCRdb shows in-frame clones only, minus some. This sample carries about 80,000 clones, about 92% of them seen once, and the ten largest clones take under 1.5%. CDR1 and CDR2 (germline): SGHRS, YFSETQ. The CDR3 spans 14 residues. V lost 0 bases to trimming and J lost 1 base, with 7 bases between them. This clone appeared a single time. Other DNA sequences in the sample encode the same CDR3. The receptor was isolated from a female donor with multiple sclerosis, enrolled in a pregnancy study. V and J are TRBV5-1 and TRBJ1-1; a possible D gene is TRBD1 (5 bases). This sample comprised peripheral blood, obtained before pregnancy. The CDR3 spells CASSLGGGNTEAFF. In DNA form, the CDR3 reads TGCGCCAGCAGCTTGGGCGGGGGGAACACTGAAGCTTTCTTT.